This TCR beta chain was retrieved from a study of blood T cell repertoires in COVID-19. Study information: Samples came from the United States, Italy and Spain, spanning acute and convalescent COVID-19. In each case, the material was cDNA or gDNA derived from T cells, B-cell-depleted T cells, or PBMCs.

As handled by the study authors: Amplifying reference gene primers gave estimates of nucleated cell counts. Repertoires were generated with immunoSEQ multiplex PCR, while TCRdb's copy carries only in-frame clones and drops some. V, J and clone size reflect that table, while D and trimming were determined from the DNA. Of 95,000 to 150,000 clones listed, about four fifths are singletons. CDR3 length: 13 amino acids. Looked up from germline, CDR1 is GTSNPN and CDR2 is SVGIG (reference sequence). Trimming removed 5 bases from V and 3 bases from J, with 14 bases in between. This clone was recorded a few times.

V gene TRBV30 combines with J gene TRBJ2-7, with a tentative D call TRBD2 (5 bases). The sequence derives from a woman aged 80 or over with acute or convalescent COVID-19. The sequencing sample was made of peripheral blood. CDR3: CAWEAQEGYEQYF. CDR3 in DNA: TGTGCCTGGGAAGCTCAAGAGGGCTACGAGCAGTACTTC.